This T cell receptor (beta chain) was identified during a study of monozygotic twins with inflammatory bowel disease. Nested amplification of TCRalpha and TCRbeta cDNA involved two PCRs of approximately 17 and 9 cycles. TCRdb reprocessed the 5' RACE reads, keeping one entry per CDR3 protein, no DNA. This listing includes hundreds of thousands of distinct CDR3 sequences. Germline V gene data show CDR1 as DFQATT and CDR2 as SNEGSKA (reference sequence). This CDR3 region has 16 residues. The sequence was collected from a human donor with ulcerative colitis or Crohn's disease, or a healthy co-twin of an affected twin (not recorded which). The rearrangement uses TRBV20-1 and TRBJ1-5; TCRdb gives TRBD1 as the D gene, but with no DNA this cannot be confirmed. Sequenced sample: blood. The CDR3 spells CSARDRHRLGNQPQHF.